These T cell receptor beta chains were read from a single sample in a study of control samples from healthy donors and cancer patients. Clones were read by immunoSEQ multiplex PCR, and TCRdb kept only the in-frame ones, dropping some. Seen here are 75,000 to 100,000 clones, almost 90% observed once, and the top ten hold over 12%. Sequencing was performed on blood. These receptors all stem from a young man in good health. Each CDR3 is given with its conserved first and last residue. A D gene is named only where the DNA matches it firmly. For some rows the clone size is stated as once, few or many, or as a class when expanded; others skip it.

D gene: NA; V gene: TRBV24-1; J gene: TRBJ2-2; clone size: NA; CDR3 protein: CATSGKFGTGELFF; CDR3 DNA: TGTGCCACCTCGGGAAAATTCGGCACCGGGGAGCTGTTTTTT
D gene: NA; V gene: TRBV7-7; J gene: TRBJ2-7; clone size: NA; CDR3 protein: CASSLGTDSYEQYF; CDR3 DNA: TGTGCCAGCAGCCTTGGGACGGACTCCTACGAGCAGTACTTC
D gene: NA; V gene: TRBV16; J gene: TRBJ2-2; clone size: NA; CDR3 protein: CASSTGPGELFF; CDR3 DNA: TGTGCCAGCAGCACAGGGCCCGGGGAGCTGTTTTTT
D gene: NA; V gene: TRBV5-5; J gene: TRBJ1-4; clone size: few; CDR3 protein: CASSRPNTGLETNEKLFF; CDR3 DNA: TGTGCCAGCAGCCGCCCCAATACAGGGTTGGAAACTAATGAAAAACTGTTTTTT
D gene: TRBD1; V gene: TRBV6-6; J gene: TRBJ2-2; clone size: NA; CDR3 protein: CASSIAGGSSTGELFF; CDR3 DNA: TGTGCCAGCAGTATCGCAGGGGGATCGAGCACCGGGGAGCTGTTTTTT
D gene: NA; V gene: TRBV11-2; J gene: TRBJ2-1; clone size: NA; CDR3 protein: CASSLVSVSSYNEQFF; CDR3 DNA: TGTGCCAGCAGCTTAGTGTCGGTCAGCTCCTACAATGAGCAGTTCTTC
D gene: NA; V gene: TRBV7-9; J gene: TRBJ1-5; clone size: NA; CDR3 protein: CATSDPNQPQHF; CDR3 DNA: TGTGCCACCTCGGATCCAAATCAGCCCCAGCATTTT
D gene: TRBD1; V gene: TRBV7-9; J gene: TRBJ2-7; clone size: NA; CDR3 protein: CASSLEDRGREQYF; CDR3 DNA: TGTGCCAGCAGCTTAGAGGACAGGGGGCGCGAGCAGTACTTC
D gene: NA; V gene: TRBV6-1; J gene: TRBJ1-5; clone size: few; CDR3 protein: CASSEGQLFNQPQHF; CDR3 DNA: TGTGCCAGCAGTGAAGGTCAGCTCTTCAATCAGCCCCAGCATTTT
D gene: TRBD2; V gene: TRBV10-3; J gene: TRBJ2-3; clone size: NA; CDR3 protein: CAISDGTSGTDTQYF; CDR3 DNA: TGTGCCATCAGTGACGGGACTAGCGGGACAGATACGCAGTATTTT
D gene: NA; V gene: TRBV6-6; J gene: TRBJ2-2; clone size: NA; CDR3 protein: CASSGGRGELFF; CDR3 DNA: TGTGCCAGCAGCGGGGGCCGCGGGGAGCTGTTTTTT
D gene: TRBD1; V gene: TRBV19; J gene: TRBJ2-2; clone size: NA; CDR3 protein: CASSTRTGASGELFF; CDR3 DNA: TGTGCCAGTAGTACCCGTACAGGGGCCTCCGGGGAGCTGTTTTTT
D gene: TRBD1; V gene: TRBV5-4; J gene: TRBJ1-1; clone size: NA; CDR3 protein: CASSPRTGVNTEAFF; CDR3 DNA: TGTGCCAGCAGCCCCCGGACAGGGGTGAACACTGAAGCTTTCTTT
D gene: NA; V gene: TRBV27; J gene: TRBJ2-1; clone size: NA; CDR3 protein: CASSLFLNNEQFF; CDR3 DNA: TGTGCCAGCAGTTTATTCCTTAACAATGAGCAGTTCTTC
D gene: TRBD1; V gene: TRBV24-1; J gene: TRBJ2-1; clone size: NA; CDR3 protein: CATSDFALTGTGKIEQFF; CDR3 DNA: TGTGCCACCAGTGATTTTGCCCTCACCGGGACAGGGAAAATTGAGCAGTTCTTC
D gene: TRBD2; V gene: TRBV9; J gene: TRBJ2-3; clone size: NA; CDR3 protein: CASSPSLAGVQDTQYF; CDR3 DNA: TGTGCCAGCAGTCCTTCTCTAGCGGGAGTCCAAGATACGCAGTATTTT
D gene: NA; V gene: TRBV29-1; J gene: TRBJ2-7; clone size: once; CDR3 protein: CSVVGWGRDHQLYEQYF; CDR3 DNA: TGCAGCGTTGTTGGGTGGGGTCGGGACCACCAACTCTACGAGCAGTACTTC
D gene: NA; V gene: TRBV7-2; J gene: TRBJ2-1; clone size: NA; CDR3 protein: CASSFRSRSYNEQFF; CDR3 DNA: TGTGCCAGCAGCTTCAGGAGTCGCTCCTACAATGAGCAGTTCTTC
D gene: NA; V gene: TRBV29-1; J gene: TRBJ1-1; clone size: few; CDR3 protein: CSVKKEPNTEAFF; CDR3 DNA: TGCAGCGTTAAAAAGGAGCCGAACACTGAAGCTTTCTTT
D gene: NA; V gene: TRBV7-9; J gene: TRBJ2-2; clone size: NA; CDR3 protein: CASSSPGRGRNTGELFF; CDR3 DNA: TGTGCCAGCAGCTCCCCGGGGCGGGGGCGGAACACCGGGGAGCTGTTTTTT
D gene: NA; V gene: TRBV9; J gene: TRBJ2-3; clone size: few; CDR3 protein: CASSAHMQYTDTQYF; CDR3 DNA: TGTGCCAGCAGCGCCCATATGCAGTACACAGATACGCAGTATTTT
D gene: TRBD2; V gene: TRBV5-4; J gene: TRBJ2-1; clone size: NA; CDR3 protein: CASSLVSLAGGFNEQFF; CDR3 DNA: TGTGCCAGCAGCTTGGTTTCTTTGGCGGGAGGGTTCAATGAGCAGTTCTTC
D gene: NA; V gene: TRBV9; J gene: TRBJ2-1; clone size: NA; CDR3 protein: CASSVTATGSSYNEQFF; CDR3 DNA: TGTGCCAGCAGCGTAACCGCTACAGGGAGCTCCTACAATGAGCAGTTCTTC
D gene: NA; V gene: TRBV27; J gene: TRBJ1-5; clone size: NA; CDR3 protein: CASSLSVEGEISNQPQHF; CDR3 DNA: TGTGCCAGCAGTCTATCTGTGGAGGGGGAAATTAGCAATCAGCCCCAGCATTTT
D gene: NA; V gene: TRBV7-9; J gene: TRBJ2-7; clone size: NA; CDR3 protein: CASSSGGTSYEQYF; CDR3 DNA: TGTGCCAGCAGCTCAGGGGGGACCTCCTACGAGCAGTACTTC
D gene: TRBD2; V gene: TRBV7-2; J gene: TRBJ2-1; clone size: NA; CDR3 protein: CASSPNNLAGGHNEQFF; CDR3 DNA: TGTGCCAGCAGCCCAAACAACCTAGCGGGAGGTCACAATGAGCAGTTCTTC
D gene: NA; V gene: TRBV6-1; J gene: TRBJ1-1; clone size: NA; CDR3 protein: CASSEYGPGQGGMNTEAFF; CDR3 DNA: TGTGCCAGCAGTGAATATGGGCCCGGGCAGGGAGGGATGAACACTGAAGCTTTCTTT
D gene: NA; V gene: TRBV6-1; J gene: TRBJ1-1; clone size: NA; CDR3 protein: CASSEDPRQENTEAFF; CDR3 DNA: TGTGCCAGCAGTGAAGACCCAAGACAGGAGAACACTGAAGCTTTCTTT
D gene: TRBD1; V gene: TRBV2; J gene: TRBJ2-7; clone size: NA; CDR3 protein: CASRPGGYEQYF; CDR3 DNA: TGTGCCAGCAGACCAGGGGGCTACGAGCAGTACTTC
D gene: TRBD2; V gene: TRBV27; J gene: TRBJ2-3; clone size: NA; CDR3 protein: CASSFGTSQYF; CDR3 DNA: TGTGCCAGCAGTTTCGGGACTAGTCAGTATTTT
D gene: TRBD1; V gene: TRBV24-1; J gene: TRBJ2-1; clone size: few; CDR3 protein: CATSGGVGTGLDEQFF; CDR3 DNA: TGTGCCACCAGTGGGGGGGTCGGGACAGGCCTCGATGAGCAGTTCTTC
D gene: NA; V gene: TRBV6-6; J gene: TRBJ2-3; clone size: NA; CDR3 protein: CASRSSTDTQYF; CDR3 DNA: TGTGCCAGCAGAAGTAGCACAGATACGCAGTATTTT
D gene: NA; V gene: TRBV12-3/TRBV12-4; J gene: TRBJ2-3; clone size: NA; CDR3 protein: CASSLYGDTQYF; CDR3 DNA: TGTGCCAGCAGTTTATATGGTGATACGCAGTATTTT